These 23 T cell receptor beta chains came from one sample sequenced in a study of T cell repertoires in cytomegalovirus infection. TCRdb ran MiXCR on the reads and lists one entry per CDR3 protein. Among fewer than 400,000 distinct CDR3 sequences listed, around a sixth were seen once. The specimen was PBMCs. These receptors were taken from a human donor in good health (CMV status not recorded). Some clones in this sample may be carry-over from other donors' samples.

This clonotype was counted at least ten times. V gene TRBV7-2 combines with J gene TRBJ2-7; TRBD1 aligns across 7 bases. V lost 5 bases, J lost 2 bases, and 6 bases stayed unmatched. This CDR3 has 14 amino acids. Germline V CDR1 and CDR2: SGHTA, FQGNSA. For the CDR3, the DNA is TGTGCCAGCAGCAAAGGGGGCCCTACCTACGAGCAGTACTTC. Its protein product is CASSKGGPTYEQYF.

The table lists this clonotype with a few counts. The chain couples TRBV20-1 to TRBJ2-7; the D gene is possibly TRBD1 (6 bases). V was clipped by 4 bases and J by 5 bases, with 12 bases between them. CDR1 and CDR2 (germline): DFQATT, SNEGSKA (reference sequence). CDR3 size: 12 residues. The DNA for the CDR3 is TGCAGTGCTACTAGTGGGGGCCACGAGCAGTACTTC. Its translation: CSATSGGHEQYF.

As to this clonotype: This clone may be a read error of a much larger clone one base away. V usage is TRBV7-2 and J usage is TRBJ2-7, with TRBD2 matching 8 bases. V lost 4 bases to trimming and J lost 2 bases; unmatched junction nucleotides: 7. CDR3 size: 15 residues. Looked up from germline, CDR1 is SGHTA and CDR2 is FQGNSA. As DNA, the CDR3 is TGTGCCAGCAGCTCCAGCGGGGGCCCCACCTACGAGCAGTACTTC. This codes for CASSSSGGPTYEQYF.

The CDR3 sequence: CAISGGDRTYEQYF. DNA for the CDR3: TGTGCCATCAGCGGCGGAGACAGAACCTACGAGCAGTACTTC. The chain uses TRBV10-3 and TRBJ2-7, with D possibly matching TRBD1 (5 bases). CDR3 length: 14 residues. Germline assignment: CDR1 ENHRY and CDR2 SYGVKD. Trimming pared 6 bases from V and 2 bases from J, leaving 14 bases between.

The sample holds a few counts of this clonotype. This could be a read error, since a much larger clone is one nucleotide away. The chain links TRBV7-9 to TRBJ2-1; D unresolved. V was pared by 1 base and J by 8 bases, with 6 bases between. Germline V CDR1 and CDR2: SEHNR, FQNEAQ (reference sequence). The length of the CDR3 is 12 residues. The CDR3: CASSLGVDEQFF. The CDR3 DNA sequence: TGTGCCAGCAGCTTAGGGGTCGATGAGCAGTTCTTC. Full variable domain (missing parts from reference TRBV7-9 and TRBJ2-1): DTGVSQNPRHKITKRGQNVTFRCDPISEHNRLYWYRQTLGQGPEFLTYFQNEAQLEKSRLLSDRFSAERPKGSFSTLEIQRTEQGDSAMYLCASSLGVDEQFFGPGTRLTVL.

V is TRBV6-5 and J is TRBJ2-7, with 11 bases that match TRBD2. The V gene end was trimmed by 10 bases and the J gene end by 5 bases; junction bases not matched to a gene: 7. The CDR3 length is 13 residues. Germline assignment: CDR1 MNHEY and CDR2 SVGAGI. The CDR3 is CATKTSGTDEQYF. For the CDR3, the DNA is TGTGCCACCAAGACTAGCGGGACAGACGAGCAGTACTTC.

This clonotype came up many times. The chain has TRBV10-3 and TRBJ1-2; D is unresolved. Trimming pared 5 bases from V and 6 bases from J, leaving 16 bases between. CDR3 length: 14 amino acids. Germline V CDR1 and CDR2: ENHRY, SYGVKD. CDR3 nucleotide sequence: TGTGCCATCAGTCCTCGGGAAAGGTTAGATGGCTACACCTTC. Translated, it gives CAISPRERLDGYTF.

This clonotype occurred a few times. CDR3: CASSYRPGTAGANVLTF. DNA for the CDR3: TGTGCCAGCAGCTACCGCCCCGGGACAGCTGGGGCCAACGTCCTGACTTTC. V and J are TRBV7-9 and TRBJ2-6; 7 nucleotides agree with TRBD1. Germline-derived CDR1 and CDR2 are SEHNR and FQNEAQ (reference sequence). CDR3 length: 17 residues. Trimming at V came to 4 bases and at J to 2 bases, leaving 8 bases not matched to a gene. Combining the CDR3 with reference TRBV7-9 and TRBJ2-6 gives the whole variable domain DTGVSQNPRHKITKRGQNVTFRCDPISEHNRLYWYRQTLGQGPEFLTYFQNEAQLEKSRLLSDRFSAERPKGSFSTLEIQRTEQGDSAMYLCASSYRPGTAGANVLTFGAGSRLTVL.

The chain couples TRBV2 to TRBJ2-2, with unresolved D. The CDR3 is 13 amino acids. V was cut by 5 bases and J by 7 bases, with 11 bases left in between. Looked up from germline, CDR1 is SNHLY and CDR2 is FYNNEI. The CDR3 coding sequence is TGTGCCAGCAGTCCCTCTATGCGCGGGGAGCTGTTTTTT. Translating it yields CASSPSMRGELFF.

This rearrangement joins TRBV5-4 to TRBJ2-1; no clear D. The CDR3 spans 11 residues. Germline CDR1 and CDR2: SGHNT and YYREEE (reference sequence). Trimming took 5 bases from V and 6 from J, leaving 6 bases between them. The CDR3: CASREVNEQFF. CDR3 in DNA: TGTGCCAGCAGGGAAGTCAATGAGCAGTTCTTC. Drawing the rest from reference TRBV5-4 and TRBJ2-1, the complete variable domain is ETGVTQSPTHLIKTRGQQVTLRCSSQSGHNTVSWYQQALGQGPQFIFQYYREEENGRGNFPPRFSGLQFPNYSSELNVNALELDDSALYLCASREVNEQFFGPGTRLTVL.

This clonotype was counted a few times. This chain links TRBV7-9 with TRBJ2-6, with D perhaps given as TRBD1 or TRBD2 (5 bases each). The CDR3 is made up of 18 amino acids. Germline values: CDR1 SEHNR, CDR2 FQNEAQ (reference sequence). V was cut by 5 bases and J by 0 bases, with 17 bases left in between. As DNA, the CDR3 is TGTGCCAGCAGCCCGGGGATGGGGCGGCGCTCTGGGGCCAACGTCCTGACTTTC. Residues: CASSPGMGRRSGANVLTF.

This clonotype has ten or more counts. The chain couples TRBV7-2 to TRBJ2-7; possibly TRBD1 for D (6 bases). This CDR3 is 14 amino acids long. Germline lookup yields CDR1 SGHTA and CDR2 FQGNSA. Trimming shortened V by 6 bases and J by 2 bases, and 14 bases separated the two germline ends. The CDR3 DNA follows: TGTGCCAGCAGTCGTTGGGACACCGCCTACGAGCAGTACTTC. Its translation is CASSRWDTAYEQYF.

The V call is TRBV7-2, the J call TRBJ2-4, with 7 bases fitting TRBD2. V was pared by 4 bases and J by 6 bases, with 9 bases of the junction left unmatched. The CDR3 has 15 residues. The germline V gene has CDR1 SGHTA and CDR2 FQGNSA. The CDR3 region has the DNA TGTGCCAGCAGCTCCCAGCGGACTAGGGGAAACATTCAGTACTTC. The encoded protein is CASSSQRTRGNIQYF.

This clonotype appeared many times. V gene TRBV7-2 combines with J gene TRBJ2-3, with 12 nucleotides matching TRBD2. Germline CDR1 reads SGHTA; CDR2 reads FQGNSA. Germline trimming cut 3 bases from V and 0 bases from J; bases unmatched to any gene: 16. This CDR3 is 21 amino acids long. The CDR3 loop reads CASSFGDASGRALPSTDTQYF. The CDR3 DNA sequence: TGTGCCAGCAGCTTTGGGGACGCTAGCGGGAGGGCCCTCCCTAGCACAGATACGCAGTATTTT. The full variable domain, with the rest looked up from reference TRBV7-2 and TRBJ2-3, is GAGVSQSPSNKVTEKGKDVELRCDPISGHTALYWYRQSLGQGLEFLIYFQGNSAPDKSGLPSDRFSAERTGGSVSTLTIQRTQQEDSAVYLCASSFGDASGRALPSTDTQYFGPGTRLTVL.

This chain uses TRBV6-8 with TRBJ1-1; tentatively, D is TRBD1 (6 bases). This CDR3 has 11 residues. Germline-derived CDR1 and CDR2 are MNHGY and SAAAGT. Trimming removed 4 bases from V and 10 bases from J, with 10 bases in between. CDR3 coding DNA: TGTGCCAGCAGTTCAGACAGGAGAGCTTTCTTT. It codes for CASSSDRRAFF.

The rearrangement uses TRBV29-1 and TRBJ2-5; TRBD1 matches at 7 bases. Trimming at V came to 2 bases and at J to 4 bases, leaving 10 bases not matched to a gene. The CDR3 has 15 amino acids. Germline assignment: CDR1 SQVTM and CDR2 ANQGSEA. CDR3 sequence: CSVEKAGGRAETQYF. CDR3 DNA: TGCAGCGTTGAAAAGGCAGGGGGTCGAGCAGAGACCCAGTACTTC. The entire variable domain, with the rest obtained from reference TRBV29-1 and TRBJ2-5, is as follows: SAVISQKPSRDICQRGTSLTIQCQVDSQVTMMFWYRQQPGQSLTLIATANQGSEATYESGFVIDKFPISRPNLTFSTLTVSNMSPEDSSIYLCSVEKAGGRAETQYFGPGTRLLVL.

V is TRBV5-8 and J is TRBJ2-3; D gene unclear. With 0 bases removed from V and 0 bases from J, the gap between germline ends came to 11 bases. Germline V gives CDR1 SGHTS, CDR2 YDEGEE. The CDR3 is 16 amino acids. In DNA, the CDR3 is TGTGCCAGCAGCTTGGGAGGACCGATCAGCACAGATACGCAGTATTTT. Protein product: CASSLGGPISTDTQYF.

The table lists this clonotype with many counts. The chain has TRBV6-5 and TRBJ2-2, with D unresolved. Germline assignment: CDR1 MNHEY and CDR2 SVGAGI. The CDR3 is 12 residues long. Between the trimmed V and J ends, which lost 3 bases and 2 bases, there was a span of 1 base. The CDR3 spells CASSYNTGELFF. In DNA, the CDR3 is TGTGCCAGCAGTTATAACACCGGGGAGCTGTTTTTT.

This chain connects TRBV6-2 or TRBV6-3 to TRBJ2-1; 8 bases are shared with TRBD2. This CDR3 comprises 13 residues. CDR1 and CDR2 (germline): MNHEY, SVGEGT. J gave up 6 bases and V 10 bases, and 8 bases lay outside the gene matches. The CDR3 DNA follows: TGTGCCACCCAAGCGGGAGATTTCAATGAGCAGTTCTTC. This gives the protein CATQAGDFNEQFF.

This clonotype appeared many times. V usage is TRBV12-5 and J usage is TRBJ1-5; no firm D call. With 4 bases removed from V and 7 bases from J, the gap between germline ends came to 11 bases. The length of the CDR3 is 13 residues. CDR1 LGHNT and CDR2 FRNRAP come from the germline V gene. The CDR3 sequence is CASGSPTLQPQHF. The CDR3 nucleotides read TGTGCTAGTGGTTCCCCTACCCTCCAGCCCCAGCATTTT. The variable domain in full, with the rest retrieved from reference TRBV12-5 and TRBJ1-5, is DARVTQTPRHKVTEMGQEVTMRCQPILGHNTVFWYRQTMMQGLELLAYFRNRAPLDDSGMPKDRFSAEMPDATLATLKIQPSEPRDSAVYFCASGSPTLQPQHFGDGTRLSIL.

This clonotype was counted ten times or more. The J gene is TRBJ2-2, the V gene TRBV4-3, with D uncertain. V was cut by 2 bases and J by 0 bases, with 7 bases left in between. The CDR3 totals 15 residues. Germline-derived CDR1 and CDR2 are LGHNA and YSLEER. The CDR3 region has the DNA TGCGCCAGCAGCCAAAACCGCGCGAACACCGGGGAGCTGTTTTTT. Protein sequence: CASSQNRANTGELFF.

This clonotype appeared many times. The chain uses TRBV7-6 and TRBJ2-1; 8 positions match TRBD2. The length of the CDR3 is 17 residues. The germline gives CDR1 SGHVS, CDR2 FNYEAQ. The junction had 17 bases not matched to a gene; V was cut back by 5 bases and J by 8 bases. The CDR3 DNA reads TGTGCCAGCAGCCGCCAGCCTCGGGCGGGGGGCCGGGATGAGCAGTTCTTC. It translates to CASSRQPRAGGRDEQFF.

CDR3 protein: CASSTWDYPTDTQYF. As DNA, the CDR3 is TGTGCCAGTAGTACCTGGGACTATCCCACAGATACGCAGTATTTT. The rearrangement links TRBV19 to TRBJ2-3; 7 bases agree with TRBD2. Germline CDR1 and CDR2: LNHDA and SQIVND (reference sequence). The CDR3 length is 15 residues. Trimming cost V 4 bases and J 2 bases; bases outside gene matches: 6.